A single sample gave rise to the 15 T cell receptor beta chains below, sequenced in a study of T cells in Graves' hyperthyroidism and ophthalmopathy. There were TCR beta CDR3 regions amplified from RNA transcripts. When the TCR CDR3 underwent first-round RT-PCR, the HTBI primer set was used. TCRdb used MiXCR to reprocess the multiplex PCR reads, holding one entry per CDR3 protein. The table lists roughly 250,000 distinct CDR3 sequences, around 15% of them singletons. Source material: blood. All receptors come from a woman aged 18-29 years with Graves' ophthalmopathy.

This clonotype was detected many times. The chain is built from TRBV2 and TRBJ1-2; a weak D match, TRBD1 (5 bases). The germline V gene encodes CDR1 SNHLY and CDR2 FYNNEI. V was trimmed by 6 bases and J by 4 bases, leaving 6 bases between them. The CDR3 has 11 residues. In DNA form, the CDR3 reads TGTGCCAGCAGCCAGGGCTATGGCTACACCTTC. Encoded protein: CASSQGYGYTF.

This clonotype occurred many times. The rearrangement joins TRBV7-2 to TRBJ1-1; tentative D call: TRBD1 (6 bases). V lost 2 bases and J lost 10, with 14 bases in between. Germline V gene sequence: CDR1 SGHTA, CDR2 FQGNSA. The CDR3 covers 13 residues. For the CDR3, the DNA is TGTGCCAGCAGCTTACTCCAGGGGAGGAGAGCTTTCTTT. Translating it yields CASSLLQGRRAFF.

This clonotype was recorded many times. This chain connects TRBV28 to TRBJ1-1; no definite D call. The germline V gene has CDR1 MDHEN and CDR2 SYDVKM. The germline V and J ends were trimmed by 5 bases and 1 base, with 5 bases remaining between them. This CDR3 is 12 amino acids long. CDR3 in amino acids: CASSIWNTEAFF. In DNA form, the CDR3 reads TGTGCCAGCAGTATCTGGAACACTGAAGCTTTCTTT.

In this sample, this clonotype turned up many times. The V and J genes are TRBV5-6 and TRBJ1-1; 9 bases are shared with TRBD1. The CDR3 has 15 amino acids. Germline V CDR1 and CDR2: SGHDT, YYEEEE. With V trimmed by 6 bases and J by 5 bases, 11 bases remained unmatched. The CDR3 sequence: CASTALTGGVTEAFF. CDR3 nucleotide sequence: TGTGCCAGCACCGCATTGACAGGGGGGGTTACTGAAGCTTTCTTT.

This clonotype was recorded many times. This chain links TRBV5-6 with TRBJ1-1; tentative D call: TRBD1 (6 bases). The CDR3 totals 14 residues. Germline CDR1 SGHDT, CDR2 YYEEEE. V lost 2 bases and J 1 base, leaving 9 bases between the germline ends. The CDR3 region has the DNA TGTGCCAGCAGCTTTTCGGACAGGAACACTGAAGCTTTCTTT. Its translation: CASSFSDRNTEAFF.

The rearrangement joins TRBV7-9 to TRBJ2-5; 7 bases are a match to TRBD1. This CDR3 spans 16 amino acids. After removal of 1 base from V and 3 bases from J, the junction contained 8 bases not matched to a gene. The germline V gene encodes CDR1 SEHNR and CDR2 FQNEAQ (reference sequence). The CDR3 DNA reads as TGTGCCAGCAGCTTAGTTGGTGGGACAGCCGAAGAGACCCAGTACTTC. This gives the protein CASSLVGGTAEETQYF. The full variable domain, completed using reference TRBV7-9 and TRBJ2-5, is DTGVSQNPRHKITKRGQNVTFRCDPISEHNRLYWYRQTLGQGPEFLTYFQNEAQLEKSRLLSDRFSAERPKGSFSTLEIQRTEQGDSAMYLCASSLVGGTAEETQYFGPGTRLLVL.

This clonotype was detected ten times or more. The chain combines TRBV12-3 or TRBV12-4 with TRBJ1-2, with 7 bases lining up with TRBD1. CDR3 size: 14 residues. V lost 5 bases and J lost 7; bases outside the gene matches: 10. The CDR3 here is CASSDIRGLSGYTF. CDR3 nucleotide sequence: TGTGCCAGCAGTGACATAAGGGGGCTGAGTGGCTACACCTTC.

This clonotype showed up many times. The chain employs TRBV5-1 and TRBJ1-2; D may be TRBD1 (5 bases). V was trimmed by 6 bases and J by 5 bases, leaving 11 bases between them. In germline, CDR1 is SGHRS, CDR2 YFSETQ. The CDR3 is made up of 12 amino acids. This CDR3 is CASTGQGYGYTF. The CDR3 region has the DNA TGCGCCAGCACCGGGCAGGGTTATGGCTACACCTTC. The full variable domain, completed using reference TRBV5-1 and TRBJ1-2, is KAGVTQTPRYLIKTRGQQVTLSCSPISGHRSVSWYQQTPGQGLQFLFEYFSETQRNKGNFPGRFSGRQFSNSRSEMNVSTLELGDSALYLCASTGQGYGYTFGSGTRLTVV.

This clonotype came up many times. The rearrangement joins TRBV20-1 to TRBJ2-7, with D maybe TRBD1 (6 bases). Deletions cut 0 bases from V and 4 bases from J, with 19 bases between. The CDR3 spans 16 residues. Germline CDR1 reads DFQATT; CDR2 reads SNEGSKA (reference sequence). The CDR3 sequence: CSARDFGRGPKYEQYF. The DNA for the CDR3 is TGCAGTGCTAGAGATTTCGGCAGGGGACCGAAATACGAGCAGTACTTC.

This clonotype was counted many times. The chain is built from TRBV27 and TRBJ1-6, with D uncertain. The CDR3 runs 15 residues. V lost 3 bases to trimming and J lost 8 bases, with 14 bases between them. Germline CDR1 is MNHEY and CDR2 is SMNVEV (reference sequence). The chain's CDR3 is CASSLYGRTDSPLHF. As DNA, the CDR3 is TGTGCCAGCAGTTTGTACGGACGAACCGATTCACCCCTCCACTTT.

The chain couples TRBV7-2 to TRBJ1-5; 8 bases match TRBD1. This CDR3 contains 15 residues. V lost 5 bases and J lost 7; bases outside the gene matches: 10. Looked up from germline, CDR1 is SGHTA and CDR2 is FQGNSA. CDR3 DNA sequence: TGTGCCAGCAGCCCCGCAGCAGGGGGCGGCCAGCCCCAGCATTTT. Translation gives CASSPAAGGGQPQHF.

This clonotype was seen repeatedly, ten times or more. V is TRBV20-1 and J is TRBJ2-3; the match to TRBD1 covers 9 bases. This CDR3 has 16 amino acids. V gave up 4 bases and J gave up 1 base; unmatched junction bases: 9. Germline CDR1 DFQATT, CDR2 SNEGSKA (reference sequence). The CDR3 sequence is CSAIYYRGRGTDTQYF. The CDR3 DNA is TGCAGTGCTATATATTACAGGGGGCGGGGCACAGATACGCAGTATTTT.

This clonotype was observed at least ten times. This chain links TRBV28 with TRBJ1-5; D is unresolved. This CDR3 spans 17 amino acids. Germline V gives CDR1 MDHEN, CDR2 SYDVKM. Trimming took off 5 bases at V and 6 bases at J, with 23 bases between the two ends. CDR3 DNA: TGTGCCAGCAGTCCCTCGACGGGCCCCTCGGAGGGTCAGCCCCAGCATTTT. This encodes CASSPSTGPSEGQPQHF.

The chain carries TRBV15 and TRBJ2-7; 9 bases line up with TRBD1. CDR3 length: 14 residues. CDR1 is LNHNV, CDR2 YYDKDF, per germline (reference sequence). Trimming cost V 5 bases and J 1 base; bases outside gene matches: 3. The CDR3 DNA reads TGTGCCACCAGCTTGACAGGGGGGTCCTACGAGCAGTACTTC. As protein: CATSLTGGSYEQYF.

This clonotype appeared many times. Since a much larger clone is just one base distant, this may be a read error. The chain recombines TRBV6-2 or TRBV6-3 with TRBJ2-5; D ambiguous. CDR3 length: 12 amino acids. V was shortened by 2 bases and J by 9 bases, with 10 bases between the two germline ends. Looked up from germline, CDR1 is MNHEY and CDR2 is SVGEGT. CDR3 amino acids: CASSYGVEAQYF. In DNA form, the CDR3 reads TGTGCCAGCAGTTACGGAGTTGAGGCCCAGTACTTC.